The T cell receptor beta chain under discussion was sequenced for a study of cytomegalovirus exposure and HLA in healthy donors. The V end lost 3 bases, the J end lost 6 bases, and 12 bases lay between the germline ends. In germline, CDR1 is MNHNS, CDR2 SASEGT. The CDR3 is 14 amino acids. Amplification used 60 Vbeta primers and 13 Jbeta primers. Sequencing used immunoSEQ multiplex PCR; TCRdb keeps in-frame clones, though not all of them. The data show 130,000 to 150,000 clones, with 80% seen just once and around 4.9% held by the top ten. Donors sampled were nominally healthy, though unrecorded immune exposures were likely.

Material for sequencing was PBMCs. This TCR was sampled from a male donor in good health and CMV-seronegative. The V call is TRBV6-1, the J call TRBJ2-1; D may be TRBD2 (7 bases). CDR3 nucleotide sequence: TGTGCCAGCAGTGAGCGGGGGCGGGGCAATGAGCAGTTCTTC. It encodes CASSERGRGNEQFF.